Included here is one T cell receptor (beta chain) sequence, with context. The ends were cut back, 4 bases at V and 8 bases at J, with 20 bases in the middle. Germline V CDR1 and CDR2: MNHEY, SMNVEV (reference sequence). The length of the CDR3 is 15 residues. This sample is part of a study of cytomegalovirus exposure and HLA in healthy donors. The PCR had 60 Vbeta and 13 Jbeta primers. Generated by immunoSEQ multiplex PCR, the TCRdb table keeps only in-frame clones and is missing some. The table has 150,000 to 190,000 clones, roughly 80% seen once. This TCR was sampled from a man aged 18 to 29 in good health and CMV-seronegative. The chain employs TRBV27 and TRBJ1-2; D uncertain. Input material: PBMCs. The CDR3 loop reads CASSSHWAVAEGYTF. The CDR3, as DNA: TGTGCCAGCAGTTCTCACTGGGCCGTCGCAGAGGGCTACACCTTC.